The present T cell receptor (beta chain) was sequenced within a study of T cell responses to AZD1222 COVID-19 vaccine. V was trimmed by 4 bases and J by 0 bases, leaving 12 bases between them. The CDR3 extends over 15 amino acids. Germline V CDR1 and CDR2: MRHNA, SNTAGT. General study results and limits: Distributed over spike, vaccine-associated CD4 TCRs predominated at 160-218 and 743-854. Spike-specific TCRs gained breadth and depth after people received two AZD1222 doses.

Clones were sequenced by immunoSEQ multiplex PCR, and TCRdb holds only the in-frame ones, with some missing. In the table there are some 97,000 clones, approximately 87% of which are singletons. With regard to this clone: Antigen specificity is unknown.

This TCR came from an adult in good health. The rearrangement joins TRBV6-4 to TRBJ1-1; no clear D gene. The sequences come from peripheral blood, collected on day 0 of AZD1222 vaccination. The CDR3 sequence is CASSALDGLNTEAFF. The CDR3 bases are TGTGCCAGCAGTGCCTTGGACGGCCTGAACACTGAAGCTTTCTTT.